A single sample is the source of the 8 T cell receptor beta chains below, sequenced in a study of shared clonotypes between healthy human individuals. Using immunoSEQ multiplex PCR, the repertoire was profiled, and TCRdb retains in-frame clones only, with some absent. The data contain more than 450,000 clones, around 79% of them singletons. Sequenced material: PBMCs. The origin of the receptors is a woman aged 35 to 49 in good health. Some clones in this sample may be carry-over from other donors' samples.

The V and J genes are TRBV7-8 and TRBJ2-2; either TRBD1 or TRBD2 may supply D (7 bases each). Germline assignment: CDR1 SGHVS and CDR2 FQNEAQ. The V end was cut by 5 bases, the J end by 6 bases, with 13 bases between. This CDR3 is built from 14 residues. CDR3: CASSPSGTAGELFF. CDR3 bases: TGTGCCAGCAGCCCAAGCGGGACAGCCGGGGAGCTGTTTTTT.

This clone was seen once. V gene TRBV2 combines with J gene TRBJ1-2; D might be TRBD1 (6 bases). Trimming left V 6 bases short and J 4 bases short, with 12 bases between. CDR1 is SNHLY, CDR2 FYNNEI, per germline. The CDR3 has 13 residues. The DNA for the CDR3 is TGTGCCAGCAGCGGACAGTACCCCTATGGCTACACCTTC. Its protein product is CASSGQYPYGYTF.

The V gene is TRBV28, the J gene TRBJ1-5, with D possibly being TRBD1 (5 bases). The CDR3 has 12 amino acids. Per the germline V gene, CDR1 is MDHEN and CDR2 is SYDVKM. V was trimmed by 5 bases and J by 7 bases, leaving 9 bases between them. The CDR3 reads CASSPPGQPQHF. DNA of the CDR3: TGTGCCAGCAGTCCCCCAGGGCAGCCCCAGCATTTT. The full variable domain, in which reference TRBV28 and TRBJ1-5 provide the parts outside the CDR3, is DVKVTQSSRYLVKRTGEKVFLECVQDMDHENMFWYRQDPGLGLRLIYFSYDVKMKEKGDIPEGYSVSREKKERFSLILESASTNQTSMYLCASSPPGQPQHFGDGTRLSIL.

This chain joins TRBV19 and TRBJ2-7; D not resolved. CDR1 and CDR2 (germline): LNHDA, SQIVND (reference sequence). The CDR3 runs to 18 residues. V lost 1 base to trimming and J lost 4 bases, with 23 bases between them. The DNA for the CDR3 is TGTGCCAGTAGTATAGTGTATCCCCGGCGAGACGCAGTATACGAGCAGTACTTC. Its translation: CASSIVYPRRDAVYEQYF.

CDR3 DNA sequence: TGTGCCTGGAGTGGCGGGGGGAGCTCCTACGAGCAGTACTTC. Protein sequence: CAWSGGGSSYEQYF. The chain couples TRBV30 to TRBJ2-5; TRBD2 matches 8 bases. The last part of the DNA fits TRBJ2-7 better; the J call may be wrong. The CDR3 runs 14 residues. The germline V gene has CDR1 GTSNPN and CDR2 SVGIG (reference sequence).

This chain connects TRBV7-6 to TRBJ2-5; 12 bases fit TRBD2. The germline gives CDR1 SGHVS, CDR2 FNYEAQ. CDR3 length: 17 residues. V lost 10 bases to trimming and J lost 5 bases; unmatched junction nucleotides: 17. The CDR3 coding sequence is TGTGCCACCACTCCCCCGGTGGCTAGCGGGAGGGAGGAGACCCAGTACTTC. Its translation: CATTPPVASGREETQYF.

In the case of this clone: A clone one base away is much larger, so this may be a read error. This chain connects TRBV9 to TRBJ1-1; D unresolved. With 0 bases removed from V and 1 base from J, the gap between germline ends came to 4 bases. This CDR3 contains 13 residues. CDR1 SGDLS and CDR2 YYNGEE come from the germline V gene. The CDR3 here is CASSVGWNTEAFF. The CDR3 region has the DNA TGTGCCAGCAGCGTAGGGTGGAACACTGAAGCTTTCTTT. The full variable domain, rest sourced from reference TRBV9 and TRBJ1-1, is DSGVTQTPKHLITATGQRVTLRCSPRSGDLSVYWYQQSLDQGLQFLIQYYNGEERAKGNILERFSAQQFPDLHSELNLSSLELGDSALYFCASSVGWNTEAFFGQGTRLTVV.

This sequence joins TRBV7-8 and TRBJ2-7; D might be TRBD1 or TRBD2, each matching 5 bases. The CDR3 extends over 15 amino acids. V was cut by 4 bases and J by 2 bases, with 15 bases left in between. CDR1 SGHVS and CDR2 FQNEAQ come from the germline V gene. The DNA for the CDR3 is TGTGCCAGCAGCTCAGAGTTCGGGACGGCCTACGAGCAGTACTTC. Protein: CASSSEFGTAYEQYF.